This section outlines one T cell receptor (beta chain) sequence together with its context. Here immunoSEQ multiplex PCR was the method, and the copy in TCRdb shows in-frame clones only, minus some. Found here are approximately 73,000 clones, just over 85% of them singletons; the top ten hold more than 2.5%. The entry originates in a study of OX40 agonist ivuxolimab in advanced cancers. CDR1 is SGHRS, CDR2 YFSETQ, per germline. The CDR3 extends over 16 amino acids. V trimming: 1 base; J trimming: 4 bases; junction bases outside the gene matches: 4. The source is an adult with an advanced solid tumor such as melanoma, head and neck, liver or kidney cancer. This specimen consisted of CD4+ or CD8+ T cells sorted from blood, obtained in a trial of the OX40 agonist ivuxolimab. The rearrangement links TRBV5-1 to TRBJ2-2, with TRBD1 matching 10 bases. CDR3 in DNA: TGCGCCAGCAGCTTGCCGGGACAGGGGTTCACCGGGGAGCTGTTTTTT. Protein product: CASSLPGQGFTGELFF. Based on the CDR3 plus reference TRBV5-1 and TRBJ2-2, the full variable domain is KAGVTQTPRYLIKTRGQQVTLSCSPISGHRSVSWYQQTPGQGLQFLFEYFSETQRNKGNFPGRFSGRQFSNSRSEMNVSTLELGDSALYLCASSLPGQGFTGELFFGEGSRLTVL.